This is a list of T cell receptor beta chains from one sample in a study of T cells after yellow fever vaccination. Using its own MiXCR run on the 5' RACE reads, TCRdb lists one record per CDR3 protein. In the table there are approximately 550,000 distinct CDR3 sequences, about 14% of which are singletons. The sample here was PBMCs, taken on the day of the yellow fever booster vaccination. The receptors derive from a man under 40 who received the YFV17D yellow fever vaccine. Each CDR3 is given with its conserved first and last residue. D genes are given only for firm matches. Size is stated for part of the rows, as once, few or many counts, or as a class when the clone is expanded.

clone size: few
D gene: .
J gene: TRBJ1-6
V gene: TRBV27
CDR3 DNA: TGTGCCAGCAGCCGTGGGGGGATCGGTTTCTCACCCCTCCACTTT
CDR3 protein: CASSRGGIGFSPLHF

clone size: few
D gene: .
J gene: TRBJ2-1
V gene: TRBV6-2/TRBV6-3
CDR3 DNA: TGTGCCAGCAGTTTAGCCAATAGTGGTATCAATGAGCAGTTCTTC
CDR3 protein: CASSLANSGINEQFF

clone size: .
D gene: .
J gene: TRBJ1-1
V gene: TRBV20-1
CDR3 DNA: TGCAGTGCTAGAGATGGACCGAAGAACACTGAAGCTTTCTTT
CDR3 protein: CSARDGPKNTEAFF

clone size: .
D gene: .
J gene: TRBJ2-3
V gene: TRBV19
CDR3 DNA: TGTGCCAGTAGTCCCGAAGCCTACACAGGTACGCAGTATTTT
CDR3 protein: CASSPEAYTGTQYF

clone size: .
D gene: .
J gene: TRBJ2-1
V gene: TRBV20-1
CDR3 DNA: TGCAGTGCTCCCCGGGACCCCCGGAGGGTCGATGAGCAGTTCTTC
CDR3 protein: CSAPRDPRRVDEQFF

clone size: few
D gene: .
J gene: TRBJ2-1
V gene: TRBV7-2
CDR3 DNA: TGTGCCAGCAGCTTAGCGGCCCTTATCAATGAGCAGTTCTTC
CDR3 protein: CASSLAALINEQFF

clone size: many
D gene: .
J gene: TRBJ1-1
V gene: TRBV21-1
CDR3 DNA: TGTGCCAGCAGCAAAGGAAAGGGGACAGGGGTGGACACTGAAGCTTTCTTT
CDR3 protein: CASSKGKGTGVDTEAFF

clone size: .
D gene: .
J gene: TRBJ2-7
V gene: TRBV6-2/TRBV6-3
CDR3 DNA: TGTGCCAGCAACCGAGGACGGCCAGCGGACAATTACGAGCAGTACTTC
CDR3 protein: CASNRGRPADNYEQYF

clone size: .
D gene: .
J gene: TRBJ1-4
V gene: TRBV4-3
CDR3 DNA: TGCGCCTGCAGCCAGCGGGCGCAGGGAGGGGAAAAACTGTTTTTT
CDR3 protein: CACSQRAQGGEKLFF

clone size: many
D gene: .
J gene: TRBJ2-3
V gene: TRBV5-1
CDR3 DNA: TGCGCCAGCAGCTTGGTGTTGGGGGCCGGCACAGATACGCAGTATTTT
CDR3 protein: CASSLVLGAGTDTQYF

clone size: few
D gene: TRBD2
J gene: TRBJ2-1
V gene: TRBV7-8
CDR3 DNA: TGTGCCAGCAGCCGCAATCGGTTTAAGCGGGAGTCAGAATTCTTC
CDR3 protein: CASSRNRFKRESEFF

clone size: .
D gene: TRBD1
J gene: TRBJ2-3
V gene: TRBV12-5
CDR3 DNA: TGTGCTAGTGGTTTCGGGACAGGGGGGAACACAGATACGCAGTATTTT
CDR3 protein: CASGFGTGGNTDTQYF

clone size: few
D gene: TRBD2
J gene: TRBJ2-1
V gene: TRBV20-1
CDR3 DNA: TGCAGTGCTAGAGATGCCCTAGCGGGAAGGGAGCAGTTCTTC
CDR3 protein: CSARDALAGREQFF

clone size: .
D gene: TRBD2
J gene: TRBJ2-1
V gene: TRBV4-2
CDR3 DNA: TGTGCCAGCAGCCACCGCTCTAGCGGGATATACAATGAGCAGTTCTTC
CDR3 protein: CASSHRSSGIYNEQFF

clone size: few
D gene: TRBD1
J gene: TRBJ2-3
V gene: TRBV20-1
CDR3 DNA: TGCAGTGCTAGAGGGACAGGGGACACAGATACGCAGTATTTT
CDR3 protein: CSARGTGDTDTQYF

clone size: .
D gene: .
J gene: TRBJ2-3
V gene: TRBV6-1
CDR3 DNA: TGTGCCAGCAGTCGGGACTCGCTCCAGACAGATACGCAGTATTTT
CDR3 protein: CASSRDSLQTDTQYF

clone size: few
D gene: .
J gene: TRBJ2-3
V gene: TRBV12-3/TRBV12-4
CDR3 DNA: TGTGCCAGCAGTCCACCCCAGGGTCTTGTGGATACGCAGTATTTT
CDR3 protein: CASSPPQGLVDTQYF

clone size: .
D gene: TRBD2
J gene: TRBJ2-3
V gene: TRBV5-4
CDR3 DNA: TGTGCCAGCAGCTATACCGGGACTAAGGTCGATACGCAGTATTTT
CDR3 protein: CASSYTGTKVDTQYF

clone size: few
D gene: TRBD2
J gene: TRBJ2-2
V gene: TRBV24-1
CDR3 DNA: TGTGCCACCAGTGATTTAAGGGAGGGGAGCACCGGGGAGCTGTTTTTT
CDR3 protein: CATSDLREGSTGELFF

clone size: .
D gene: .
J gene: TRBJ2-1
V gene: TRBV11-2
CDR3 DNA: TGTGCCTGGTTGTCCGTGGGCCAGCAGTTCTTC
CDR3 protein: CAWLSVGQQFF

clone size: .
D gene: .
J gene: TRBJ2-7
V gene: TRBV3-1
CDR3 DNA: TGTGCCAGCAGCCAAGAAGGGGCCATCTACTCCTACGAGCAGTACTTC
CDR3 protein: CASSQEGAIYSYEQYF

clone size: .
D gene: .
J gene: TRBJ1-2
V gene: TRBV3-1
CDR3 DNA: TGTGCCAGCAGCCACTCCAGGGCCTATGGCTACACCTTC
CDR3 protein: CASSHSRAYGYTF

clone size: few
D gene: .
J gene: TRBJ2-1
V gene: TRBV7-2
CDR3 DNA: TGTGCCAGCAGCTTAGCCCTTTCTAGCGCCTTAGGGTTCTTC
CDR3 protein: CASSLALSSALGFF

clone size: .
D gene: .
J gene: TRBJ1-5
V gene: TRBV29-1
CDR3 DNA: TGCAGCGCTACGGCAGGGGCGGATCAGCCCCAGCATTTT
CDR3 protein: CSATAGADQPQHF

clone size: few
D gene: TRBD2
J gene: TRBJ2-1
V gene: TRBV7-8
CDR3 DNA: TGTGCCAGCAGACCAGGACTAGCCGATTGGCAGTTCTTC
CDR3 protein: CASRPGLADWQFF

clone size: few
D gene: .
J gene: TRBJ2-7
V gene: TRBV19
CDR3 DNA: TGTGCCAGTATTGACCCCTCCTTGAGGGAGCAGTACTTC
CDR3 protein: CASIDPSLREQYF

clone size: few
D gene: .
J gene: TRBJ2-3
V gene: TRBV20-1
CDR3 DNA: TGCAGTGCCGGGCGGGGCACAGATACGCAGTATTTT
CDR3 protein: CSAGRGTDTQYF

clone size: .
D gene: TRBD2
J gene: TRBJ2-3
V gene: TRBV5-4
CDR3 DNA: TGTGCCAGCAGCTTCAGACTAGCGGGAGGTCTCACAGATACGCAGTATTTT
CDR3 protein: CASSFRLAGGLTDTQYF

clone size: many
D gene: .
J gene: TRBJ1-1
V gene: TRBV29-1
CDR3 DNA: TGCAGCGTTGCACAGGGAAGGAACACTGAAGCTTTCTTT
CDR3 protein: CSVAQGRNTEAFF

clone size: .
D gene: .
J gene: TRBJ1-1
V gene: TRBV29-1
CDR3 DNA: TGCAGCGTTGAAGTAGGGGTGAACACTGAAGCTTTCTTT
CDR3 protein: CSVEVGVNTEAFF

clone size: .
D gene: .
J gene: TRBJ2-1
V gene: TRBV4-3
CDR3 DNA: TGCGCCAGCAGCACCCCGGGAATCTATGAGCAGTTCTTC
CDR3 protein: CASSTPGIYEQFF

clone size: few
D gene: .
J gene: TRBJ2-2
V gene: TRBV5-1
CDR3 DNA: TGCGCCAGCAGCACCGGAACATCTATCGGGGAGCTGTTTTTT
CDR3 protein: CASSTGTSIGELFF

clone size: few
D gene: .
J gene: TRBJ2-1
V gene: TRBV24-1
CDR3 DNA: TGTGCCACCAGTGACCCCGGGACTGCACACAATGAGCAGTTCTTC
CDR3 protein: CATSDPGTAHNEQFF

clone size: .
D gene: TRBD1
J gene: TRBJ2-7
V gene: TRBV7-9
CDR3 DNA: TGTGCCAGCAGCTTAGAGGACAGGGCCTACGAGCAGTACTTC
CDR3 protein: CASSLEDRAYEQYF

clone size: .
D gene: TRBD2
J gene: TRBJ2-3
V gene: TRBV29-1
CDR3 DNA: TGCAGCACGACTAGCGGGGGCACAGATACGCAGTATTTT
CDR3 protein: CSTTSGGTDTQYF

clone size: .
D gene: .
J gene: TRBJ2-3
V gene: TRBV23-1
CDR3 DNA: TGCGCCAGCAGTCAATCGGTCGGGTTCACAGATACGCAGTATTTT
CDR3 protein: CASSQSVGFTDTQYF

clone size: .
D gene: TRBD2
J gene: TRBJ2-3
V gene: TRBV18
CDR3 DNA: TGTGCCAGCTCATTCCCGCTGCGGGAGGGCACAGATACGCAGTATTTT
CDR3 protein: CASSFPLREGTDTQYF

clone size: .
D gene: .
J gene: TRBJ2-1
V gene: TRBV25-1
CDR3 DNA: TGTGCCAGCAGTGAATCGGCGCATCGGGGTGAGCAGTTCTTC
CDR3 protein: CASSESAHRGEQFF

clone size: .
D gene: TRBD1
J gene: TRBJ2-5
V gene: TRBV12-3/TRBV12-4
CDR3 DNA: TGTGCCAGCAGTCTACAGGGGCGAGGGGAGACCCAGTACTTC
CDR3 protein: CASSLQGRGETQYF

clone size: .
D gene: .
J gene: TRBJ2-7
V gene: TRBV29-1
CDR3 DNA: TGCAGCGCTGATAGCACCAGTTCGGGAGACGAGCAGTACTTC
CDR3 protein: CSADSTSSGDEQYF

clone size: .
D gene: TRBD1
J gene: TRBJ2-5
V gene: TRBV5-1
CDR3 DNA: TGCGCCAGCAAGACAGGGTTCGGAGAGACCCAGTACTTC
CDR3 protein: CASKTGFGETQYF

clone size: .
D gene: TRBD1
J gene: TRBJ2-3
V gene: TRBV7-2
CDR3 DNA: TGTGCCAGCAGCTCACGGGACAGGGCGGCAGATACGCAGTATTTT
CDR3 protein: CASSSRDRAADTQYF

clone size: .
D gene: .
J gene: TRBJ2-2
V gene: TRBV7-8
CDR3 DNA: TGTGCCAGCAGAAGGACAGAGGGCACCGGGGAGCTGTTTTTT
CDR3 protein: CASRRTEGTGELFF

clone size: .
D gene: TRBD2
J gene: TRBJ2-7
V gene: TRBV20-1
CDR3 DNA: TGCAGTGCCCGCGACTTAGCGGGGGCGGCCTACGAGCAGTACTTC
CDR3 protein: CSARDLAGAAYEQYF

clone size: .
D gene: TRBD1
J gene: TRBJ2-7
V gene: TRBV18
CDR3 DNA: TGTGCCAGCTCGGGACAGGGGGTCTTCTACGAGCAGTACTTC
CDR3 protein: CASSGQGVFYEQYF

clone size: .
D gene: .
J gene: TRBJ1-2
V gene: TRBV4-3
CDR3 DNA: TGCGCCAGCAGCCAAGAACATATCTGGCCCCATGGCTACACCTTC
CDR3 protein: CASSQEHIWPHGYTF

clone size: few
D gene: .
J gene: TRBJ2-5
V gene: TRBV7-6
CDR3 DNA: TGTGCCAGCAGCGACACGGGGCTAGAGACCCAGTACTTC
CDR3 protein: CASSDTGLETQYF

clone size: few
D gene: .
J gene: TRBJ2-7
V gene: TRBV29-1
CDR3 DNA: TGCAGCGTTGACGGCGGGCAGGGCGTCTACGAGCAGTACTTC
CDR3 protein: CSVDGGQGVYEQYF

clone size: few
D gene: TRBD2
J gene: TRBJ2-1
V gene: TRBV20-1
CDR3 DNA: TGCAGTGCAACCGGACTAGCGGGAGGGCCTTACAATGAGCAGTTCTTC
CDR3 protein: CSATGLAGGPYNEQFF

clone size: many
D gene: .
J gene: TRBJ2-6
V gene: TRBV7-4
CDR3 DNA: TGTGCCAGCAGCTTAGTGGGGGCCAACGTCCTGACTTTC
CDR3 protein: CASSLVGANVLTF

clone size: .
D gene: TRBD2
J gene: TRBJ2-4
V gene: TRBV11-1
CDR3 DNA: TGTGCCAGCATCACTGGGACTAGCGGGACCCTAGCCAAAAACATTCAGTACTTC
CDR3 protein: CASITGTSGTLAKNIQYF

clone size: few
D gene: .
J gene: TRBJ1-5
V gene: TRBV7-9
CDR3 DNA: TGTGCCAGCAGCCCCGGGACTTCTGGGCAGCCCCAGCATTTT
CDR3 protein: CASSPGTSGQPQHF

clone size: .
D gene: .
J gene: TRBJ2-1
V gene: TRBV5-1
CDR3 DNA: TGCGCCAGCAGCCAGACGACAGTTCTGAACACTGAGCAGTTCTTC
CDR3 protein: CASSQTTVLNTEQFF

clone size: .
D gene: TRBD2
J gene: TRBJ2-7
V gene: TRBV7-8
CDR3 DNA: TGTGCCAGCAGCTTACGTTGGACTAGCGGGAGGGCCCAGGGCGAGCAGTACTTC
CDR3 protein: CASSLRWTSGRAQGEQYF

clone size: .
D gene: .
J gene: TRBJ2-1
V gene: TRBV7-2
CDR3 DNA: TGTGCCAGCAATCCCCTTGGGCGCCCCATGCGCGATGAGCAGTTCTTC
CDR3 protein: CASNPLGRPMRDEQFF

clone size: many
D gene: TRBD1
J gene: TRBJ2-5
V gene: TRBV30
CDR3 DNA: TGTGCCTGGAGCGAAACAGGGGGATTGGTAGAGACCCAGTACTTC
CDR3 protein: CAWSETGGLVETQYF

clone size: .
D gene: .
J gene: TRBJ1-6
V gene: TRBV18
CDR3 DNA: TGTGCCAGCTCAACCGCCACAGGCTATAATTCACCCCTCCACTTT
CDR3 protein: CASSTATGYNSPLHF

clone size: .
D gene: .
J gene: TRBJ1-3
V gene: TRBV3-1
CDR3 DNA: TGTGCCAGCAGCCAAGGGTTCTACACCATATATTTT
CDR3 protein: CASSQGFYTIYF

clone size: .
D gene: TRBD2
J gene: TRBJ2-7
V gene: TRBV4-3
CDR3 DNA: TGCGCCAGCAGCCAAGAGCTAGCGGACTACGAGCAGTACTTC
CDR3 protein: CASSQELADYEQYF